The clone carrying this T cell receptor beta chain has more than one count but fewer than ten. TCRdb redid the calling of the 5' RACE reads with MiXCR, one entry per CDR3 protein. The sample shows under 200,000 distinct CDR3 sequences, around a tenth of them seen only once. This CDR3 contains 15 residues. Trimming stripped 0 bases from V and 4 bases from J, with 11 bases between. Germline V lookup: CDR1 SGDLS, CDR2 YYNGEE. This entry comes from a study of CD8 T cells in ankylosing spondylitis. The sequencing input was blood, either unsorted or a sorted T cell fraction (not recorded which). The J gene is TRBJ2-1, the V gene TRBV9, with D possibly being TRBD1 or TRBD2 (6 bases each). The source is a female donor with ankylosing spondylitis or in good health (not recorded which). The CDR3 region has the DNA TGTGCCAGCAGCGTAGAGGGGGAGGCTTACAATGAGCAGTTCTTC. Protein sequence: CASSVEGEAYNEQFF.